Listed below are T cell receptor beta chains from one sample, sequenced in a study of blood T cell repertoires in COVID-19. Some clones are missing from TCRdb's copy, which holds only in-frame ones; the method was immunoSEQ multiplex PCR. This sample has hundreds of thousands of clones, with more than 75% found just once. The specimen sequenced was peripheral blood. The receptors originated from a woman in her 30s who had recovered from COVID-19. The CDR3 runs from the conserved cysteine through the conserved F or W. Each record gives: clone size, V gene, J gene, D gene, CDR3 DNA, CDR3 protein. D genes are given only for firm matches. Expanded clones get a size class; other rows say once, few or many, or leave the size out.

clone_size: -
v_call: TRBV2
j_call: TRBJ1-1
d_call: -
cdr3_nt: TGTGCCAGCAGTGACTTCGCAGGAGCTTTCTTT
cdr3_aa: CASSDFAGAFF

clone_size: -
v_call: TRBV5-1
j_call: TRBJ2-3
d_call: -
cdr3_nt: TGCGCCAGCAGCTTAAAGCACCCAGGGATCCCAGATACGCAGTATTTT
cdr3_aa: CASSLKHPGIPDTQYF

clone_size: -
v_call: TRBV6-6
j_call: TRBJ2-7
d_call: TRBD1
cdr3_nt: TGTGCCAGCAGAGACGGGACAGTTTCCTACGAGCAGTACTTC
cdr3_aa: CASRDGTVSYEQYF

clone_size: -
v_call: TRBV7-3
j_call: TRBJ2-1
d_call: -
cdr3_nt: TGTGCCAGCAGCTTAATTGGGGGCCACAATGAGCAGTTCTTC
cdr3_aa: CASSLIGGHNEQFF

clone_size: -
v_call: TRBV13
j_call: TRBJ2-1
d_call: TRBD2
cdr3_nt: TGTGCCAGCAGCTATGGGACTAGCGGGAGGGCCAATGAGCAGTTCTTC
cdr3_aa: CASSYGTSGRANEQFF

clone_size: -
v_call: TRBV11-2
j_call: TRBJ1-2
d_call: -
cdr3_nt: TGTGCCAGCAGCTTTCTAGGGGCAGACACCAACTATGGCTACACCTTC
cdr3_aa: CASSFLGADTNYGYTF

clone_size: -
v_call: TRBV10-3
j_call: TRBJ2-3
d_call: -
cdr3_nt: TGTGCCATCAGTGATCTGAGGGATACGCAGTATTTT
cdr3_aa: CAISDLRDTQYF

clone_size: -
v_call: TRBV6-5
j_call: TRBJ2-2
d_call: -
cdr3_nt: TGTGCCAGCAGTAGGGGCGCCGGGGAGCTGTTTTTT
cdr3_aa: CASSRGAGELFF

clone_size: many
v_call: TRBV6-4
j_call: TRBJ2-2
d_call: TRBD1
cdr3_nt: TGTGCCAGCAGTGACGGGACAGGGGGCACCGGGGAGCTGTTTTTT
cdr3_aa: CASSDGTGGTGELFF

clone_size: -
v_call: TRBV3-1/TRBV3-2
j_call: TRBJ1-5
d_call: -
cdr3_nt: TGTGCCAGCAGCCAAGGCGTCGTCGTCAAATATAGCAATCAGCCCCAGCATTTT
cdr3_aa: CASSQGVVVKYSNQPQHF

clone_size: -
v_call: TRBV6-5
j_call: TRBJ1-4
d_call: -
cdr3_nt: TGTGCCAGCAGGACTACCGAGGATGAAAAACTGTTTTTT
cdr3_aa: CASRTTEDEKLFF

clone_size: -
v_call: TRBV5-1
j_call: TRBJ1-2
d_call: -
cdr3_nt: TGCGCCAGCAGCTTGGTGTCAGGGAATGGCTACACCTTC
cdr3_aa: CASSLVSGNGYTF

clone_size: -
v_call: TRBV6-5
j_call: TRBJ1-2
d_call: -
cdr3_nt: TGTGCCAGCAGCCGGGGGAACAGCCATGGCTACACCTTC
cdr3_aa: CASSRGNSHGYTF

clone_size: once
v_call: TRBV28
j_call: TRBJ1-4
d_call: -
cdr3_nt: TGTGCCAGCAGTCGAGGGGGGGATGGTGAAAAACTGTTTTTT
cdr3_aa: CASSRGGDGEKLFF

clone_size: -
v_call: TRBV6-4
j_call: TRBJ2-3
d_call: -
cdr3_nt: TGTGCCAGCAGTGTAACAGGGAACACAGATACGCAGTATTTT
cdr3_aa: CASSVTGNTDTQYF

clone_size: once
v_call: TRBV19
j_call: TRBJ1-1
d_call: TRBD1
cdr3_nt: TGTGCCACCGACACGGGACAGCTGAACACTGAAGCTTTCTTT
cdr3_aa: CATDTGQLNTEAFF

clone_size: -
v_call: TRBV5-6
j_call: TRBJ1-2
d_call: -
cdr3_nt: TGTGCCAGCCAAATTGCGGGGGGCGCCTCATTTGGCTACACCTTC
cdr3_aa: CASQIAGGASFGYTF

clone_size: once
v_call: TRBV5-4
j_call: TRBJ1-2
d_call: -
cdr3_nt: TGTGCCAGCAGCGGCAACTATGGCTACACCTTC
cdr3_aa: CASSGNYGYTF

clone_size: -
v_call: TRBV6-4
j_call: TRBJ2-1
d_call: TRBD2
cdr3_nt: TGTGCCAGCAGTGTTCGGGCGGGAGTCACTGATGAGCAGTTCTTC
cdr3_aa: CASSVRAGVTDEQFF

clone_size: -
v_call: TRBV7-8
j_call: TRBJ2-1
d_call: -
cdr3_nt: TGTGCCAGCGGTCCGGCGGGGCGGCAAGGGCGGCATGAGCAGTTCTTC
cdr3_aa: CASGPAGRQGRHEQFF

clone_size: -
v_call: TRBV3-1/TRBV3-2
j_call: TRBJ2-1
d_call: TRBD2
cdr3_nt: TGTGCCAGCAGCCAAGAAGGACTAGCGGGACTTGCTGAGCAGTTCTTC
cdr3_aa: CASSQEGLAGLAEQFF

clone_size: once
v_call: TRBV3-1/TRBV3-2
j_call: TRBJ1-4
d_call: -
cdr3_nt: TGTGCCAGCAGCCAAGACAGATCAACTAATGAAAAACTGTTTTTT
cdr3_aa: CASSQDRSTNEKLFF

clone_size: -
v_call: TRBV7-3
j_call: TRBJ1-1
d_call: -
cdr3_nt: TGTGCCAGCAGCATACAAAGCGGGACCAGAGCTTTCTTT
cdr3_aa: CASSIQSGTRAFF

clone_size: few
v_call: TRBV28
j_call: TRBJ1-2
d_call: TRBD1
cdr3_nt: TGTGCCAGCTACAAGCCGGACAGGGGTGGCTATGGCTACACCTTC
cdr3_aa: CASYKPDRGGYGYTF

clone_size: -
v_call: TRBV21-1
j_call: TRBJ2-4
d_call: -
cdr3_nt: TGTGCCAGCAGCAAAGTTGGTAGTAACATTCAGTACTTC
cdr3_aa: CASSKVGSNIQYF

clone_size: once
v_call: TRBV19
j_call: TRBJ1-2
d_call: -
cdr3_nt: TGTGCCAGTAGTAGGACAGAGTCATATGGCTACACCTTC
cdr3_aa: CASSRTESYGYTF

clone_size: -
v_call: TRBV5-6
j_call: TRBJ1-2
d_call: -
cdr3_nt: TGTGCCAGCAGCTCGAGCCGGACAGCTTATTATGGCTACACCTTC
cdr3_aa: CASSSSRTAYYGYTF

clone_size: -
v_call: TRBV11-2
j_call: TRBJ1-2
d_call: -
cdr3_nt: TGTGCCAGCAGCCTCGGGGAAAAAGGCTACACCTTC
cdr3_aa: CASSLGEKGYTF